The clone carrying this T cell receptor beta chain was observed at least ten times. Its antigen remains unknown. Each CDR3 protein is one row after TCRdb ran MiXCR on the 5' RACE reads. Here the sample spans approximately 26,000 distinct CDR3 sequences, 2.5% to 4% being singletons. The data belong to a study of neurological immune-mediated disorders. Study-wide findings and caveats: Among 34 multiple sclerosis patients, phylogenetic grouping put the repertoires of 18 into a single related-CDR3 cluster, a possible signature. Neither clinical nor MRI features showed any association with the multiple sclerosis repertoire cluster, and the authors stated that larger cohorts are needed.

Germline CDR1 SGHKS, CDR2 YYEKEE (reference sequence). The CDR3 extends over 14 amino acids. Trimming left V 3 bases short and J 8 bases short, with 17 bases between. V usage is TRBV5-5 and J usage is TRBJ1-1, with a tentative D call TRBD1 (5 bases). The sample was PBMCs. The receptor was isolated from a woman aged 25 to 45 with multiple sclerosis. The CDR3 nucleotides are TGTGCCAGCAGCTCCCCCGGGACTTATACCGAAGCTTTCTTT. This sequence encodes CASSSPGTYTEAFF.